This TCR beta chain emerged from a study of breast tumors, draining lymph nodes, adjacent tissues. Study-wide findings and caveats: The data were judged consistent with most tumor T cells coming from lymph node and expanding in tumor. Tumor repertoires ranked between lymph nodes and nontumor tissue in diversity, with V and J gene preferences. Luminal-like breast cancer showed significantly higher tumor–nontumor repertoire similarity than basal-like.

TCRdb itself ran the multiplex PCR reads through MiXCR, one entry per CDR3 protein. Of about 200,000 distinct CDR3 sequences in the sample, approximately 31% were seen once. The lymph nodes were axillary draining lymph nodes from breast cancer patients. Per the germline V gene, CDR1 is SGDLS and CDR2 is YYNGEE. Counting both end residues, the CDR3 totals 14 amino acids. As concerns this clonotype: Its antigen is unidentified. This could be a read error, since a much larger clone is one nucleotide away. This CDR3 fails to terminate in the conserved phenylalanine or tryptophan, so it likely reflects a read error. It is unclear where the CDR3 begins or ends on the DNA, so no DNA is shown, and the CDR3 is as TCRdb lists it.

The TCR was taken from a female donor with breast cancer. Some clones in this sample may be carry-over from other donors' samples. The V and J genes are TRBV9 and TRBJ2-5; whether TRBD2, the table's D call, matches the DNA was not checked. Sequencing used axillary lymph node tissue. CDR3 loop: CASSVGRGRETQSL.